Below are 21 T cell receptor beta chains sequenced from a single sample in a study of beta chain features in type 1 diabetes. The isolated RNA, all of it, was reverse transcribed, so expressed TCRB transcripts were what got sequenced. The repertoire was sequenced with immunoSEQ multiplex PCR; TCRdb's copy has only in-frame clones and lacks some. The sample has fewer than 550,000 clones, about 10% seen once. Sequenced sample: naive CD4+ T cells from blood. The receptors here all came from a young woman in good health.

The chain couples TRBV2 to TRBJ2-7; D possibly matches TRBD1 or TRBD2 (5 bases each). From germline, CDR1 is SNHLY and CDR2 FYNNEI. This CDR3 is 14 amino acids long. Trimming stripped 4 bases from V and 3 bases from J, with 13 bases between. CDR3 in DNA: TGTGCCAGCAGTGGAGGGGTAGCGAGCTACGAGCAGTACTTC. Encoded protein: CASSGGVASYEQYF.

This clone was counted a few times. This chain links TRBV18 with TRBJ2-1, with D perhaps TRBD1 (5 bases). With 7 bases removed from V and 5 bases from J, the gap between germline ends came to 15 bases. The V gene's germline CDR1 is KGHSH and CDR2 LQKENI. The CDR3 extends over 14 amino acids. CDR3 residues: CASYRLGVDNEQFF. For the CDR3, the DNA is TGTGCCAGCTACAGGCTCGGTGTCGACAATGAGCAGTTCTTC.

The chain recombines TRBV4-2 with TRBJ1-4; maybe TRBD1 (5 bases). Germline assignment: CDR1 LGHNA and CDR2 YNFKEQ. The CDR3 extends over 12 amino acids. V was cut by 4 bases and J by 8 bases, with 8 bases left in between. CDR3 loop: CASSRQIEKLFF. CDR3 DNA: TGTGCCAGCAGCCGACAGATCGAAAAACTGTTTTTT.

The rearrangement joins TRBV9 to TRBJ2-7; D gene unclear. Deletions cut 0 bases from V and 3 bases from J, with 13 bases between. Germline V CDR1 and CDR2: SGDLS, YYNGEE. This CDR3 is built from 15 residues. CDR3 in DNA: TGTGCCAGCAGCGTAGGCCCCGTACAAATCTACGAGCAGTACTTC. Its protein product is CASSVGPVQIYEQYF.

This clone was counted only a few times. The chain joins TRBV28 to TRBJ2-4, with D tentatively TRBD1 (6 bases). The germline gives CDR1 MDHEN, CDR2 SYDVKM. V was shortened by 5 bases and J by 5 bases, with 19 bases between the two germline ends. The CDR3 has 16 amino acids. The CDR3 region is CASSPNRGTWENIQYF. Here the CDR3 DNA reads TGTGCCAGCAGTCCAAATAGGGGGACGTGGGAAAACATTCAGTACTTC.

The V gene is TRBV14, the J gene TRBJ2-1, with 8 nucleotides matching TRBD1. This CDR3 is built from 17 residues. V shed 2 bases and J 8 bases; nucleotides not matched to a gene: 14. Germline values: CDR1 SGHDN, CDR2 FVKESK. CDR3: CASSQYPRGPFGDEQFF. The DNA for the CDR3 is TGTGCCAGCAGCCAATACCCCAGGGGGCCCTTTGGGGATGAGCAGTTCTTC.

In its sample, this clone was seen a few times. This same CDR3 is encoded by further DNA sequences in the sample. The gene calls are TRBV29-1 and TRBJ2-5, with 7 nucleotides matching TRBD2. CDR1 is SQVTM and CDR2 is ANQGSEA in the germline V gene. Losses at the gene ends were 3 bases for V and 5 bases for J; bases not matched to a gene: 3. The CDR3 is made up of 12 amino acids. CDR3 DNA sequence: TGCAGCGTTGACCGGGGGGTCGAGACCCAGTACTTC. Protein: CSVDRGVETQYF.

V gene TRBV7-9 combines with J gene TRBJ2-5; the D gene is possibly TRBD1 (6 bases). CDR3 length: 13 amino acids. Germline loops: CDR1 SEHNR, CDR2 FQNEAQ (reference sequence). V was cut by 3 bases and J by 4 bases, with 9 bases left in between. The CDR3 region has the DNA TGTGCCAGCAGCTTCCAGGGGAGAGAGACCCAGTACTTC. This sequence encodes CASSFQGRETQYF.

This clone showed up just a few times. The chain recombines TRBV4-2 with TRBJ2-5; TRBD2 aligns across 13 bases. Germline V gives CDR1 LGHNA, CDR2 YNFKEQ. The V segment lost 4 bases and the J segment 5 bases; nucleotides outside the gene matches: 7. The CDR3 loop spans 16 amino acids. CDR3 DNA sequence: TGTGCCAGCAGCCTCAAGACTAGCGGGGGGCGGGAGACCCAGTACTTC. Translation: CASSLKTSGGRETQYF.

This clone was found a few times. The chain links TRBV10-3 to TRBJ2-7; D unclear. The CDR3 consists of 14 residues. The V gene's germline CDR1 is ENHRY and CDR2 SYGVKD. Trimming cost V 10 bases and J 4 bases, with 20 bases left between them. This CDR3 is CATAGPPLQYEQYF. The CDR3 nucleotides read TGTGCCACAGCCGGGCCCCCATTACAATACGAGCAGTACTTC.

This clone was seen a few times. The chain uses TRBV7-6 and TRBJ2-4, with no clear D. Germline lookup yields CDR1 SGHVS and CDR2 FNYEAQ. V gave up 0 bases and J gave up 6 bases, with 9 bases separating them. The length of the CDR3 is 14 residues. CDR3 in amino acids: CASSLATKGNIQYF. The CDR3, as DNA: TGTGCCAGCAGCTTAGCCACAAAAGGAAACATTCAGTACTTC.

The rearrangement links TRBV29-1 to TRBJ1-2; TRBD1 is a possible D gene (5 bases). The germline V gene encodes CDR1 SQVTM and CDR2 ANQGSEA. Deletions cut 6 bases from V and 5 bases from J, with 13 bases between. CDR3 length: 12 amino acids. The CDR3 coding sequence is TGCAGCGTCTTCGGGACCGCGTATGGCTACACCTTC. Its protein product is CSVFGTAYGYTF.

This chain uses TRBV13 with TRBJ2-7; possible D gene TRBD1, 6 bases. This CDR3 has 12 amino acids. V shed 5 bases and J shed 3 bases, with 8 bases lying between them. CDR1 is PRHDT and CDR2 is FYEKMQ in the germline V gene (reference sequence). The CDR3 bases are TGTGCCAGCAGCCAGGGGATCTACGAGCAGTACTTC. Translated: CASSQGIYEQYF.

The chain joins TRBV19 to TRBJ2-1, with D possibly matching TRBD1 (6 bases). CDR3 length: 11 amino acids. CDR1 is LNHDA and CDR2 is SQIVND in the germline V gene (reference sequence). The V end lost 4 bases, the J end lost 9 bases, and 7 bases lay between the germline ends. The CDR3 DNA reads as TGTGCCAGTAGTACAGGGGCTGAGCAGTTCTTC. Residues: CASSTGAEQFF.

This clone was observed many times. The chain employs TRBV7-9 and TRBJ1-6; D gene uncertain. V lost 1 base and J lost 11, with 6 bases in between. This CDR3 has 12 residues. CDR1 is SEHNR, CDR2 FQNEAQ, per germline (reference sequence). This CDR3 reads CASSLEGPPLHF. The CDR3 nucleotides are TGTGCCAGCAGCTTAGAAGGTCCACCCCTCCACTTT.

The rearrangement joins TRBV21-1 to TRBJ2-7; the D segment call TRBD1 is taken from the table without a DNA check. TRBV21-1 is recorded as a pseudogene. The CDR3 runs to 13 residues. The CDR3 region is CASSQDSSYEQYF. CDR3 sequence (DNA): TGTGCCAGCAGCCAGGACAGCTCCTACGAGCAGTACTTC.

The chain recombines TRBV27 with TRBJ2-5; D may be TRBD2 (5 bases). V was pared by 3 bases and J by 1 base, with 12 bases between. The CDR3 is made up of 15 amino acids. Germline-derived CDR1 and CDR2 are MNHEY and SMNVEV (reference sequence). DNA of the CDR3: TGTGCCAGCAGTTTTAGACGGGGATCCCAAGAGACCCAGTACTTC. This encodes CASSFRRGSQETQYF.

This clone came up a few times. This chain joins TRBV5-6 and TRBJ2-7; 9 bases map to TRBD2. Germline V CDR1 and CDR2: SGHDT, YYEEEE. This CDR3 comprises 15 residues. The V segment lost 5 bases and the J segment 6 bases; nucleotides outside the gene matches: 12. The CDR3 DNA sequence: TGTGCCAGCAGACCTCGTAGTAGCGGGAGCCTCGAGCAGTACTTC. Translated, it gives CASRPRSSGSLEQYF.

With regard to this clone: Additional DNA sequences in this sample encode the identical CDR3. This chain links TRBV7-9 with TRBJ2-1, with D uncertain. V dropped 3 bases and J dropped 3 bases, with 6 bases sitting between them. The V gene's germline CDR1 is SEHNR and CDR2 FQNEAQ (reference sequence). CDR3 size: 13 residues. For the CDR3, the DNA is TGTGCCAGCAGCTTCGGTGTCTACAATGAGCAGTTCTTC. Protein product: CASSFGVYNEQFF.

This clone was found a few times. This chain uses TRBV5-1 with TRBJ2-1, with TRBD2 matching over 12 bases. V gave up 4 bases and J gave up 0 bases; unmatched junction bases: 5. The CDR3 consists of 17 residues. Germline lookup yields CDR1 SGHRS and CDR2 YFSETQ. In nucleotides, the CDR3 is TGCGCCAGCAGCCGGACTAGCGGGATCAGCTCCTACAATGAGCAGTTCTTC. Translation gives CASSRTSGISSYNEQFF.

V usage is TRBV7-6 and J usage is TRBJ2-1; D gene unclear. Germline-derived CDR1 and CDR2 are SGHVS and FNYEAQ. The CDR3 contains 13 residues. The V end was cut by 3 bases, the J end by 8 bases, with 11 bases between. This CDR3 reads CASSLGNGDEQFF. For the CDR3, the DNA is TGTGCCAGCAGCTTGGGAAATGGGGATGAGCAGTTCTTC.